This T cell receptor (beta chain) was found in a study of blood T cell repertoires in COVID-19. Study-level information: Sources were T cells, B-cell-depleted T cells, or PBMCs; the material itself was cDNA or gDNA.

This CDR3 is built from 17 residues. Germline V gives CDR1 MDHEN, CDR2 SYDVKM. V lost 5 bases and J lost 5; bases outside the gene matches: 17. Participants were aged about 18 to 100 years from about two dozen US areas. Donors in Cohort 3 who had recovered were those with two negative PCRs, healthcare professional clearance, or resolution of their symptoms. Only in-frame clones appear in the TCRdb table, and some are missing; sequencing was by immunoSEQ multiplex PCR. The sample has roughly 260,000 clones; 86% are singletons. This TCR came from a woman aged 18-29 years who had recovered from COVID-19. Source material: PBMCs or T cells enriched from blood (not recorded which). The chain combines TRBV28 with TRBJ2-5, with TRBD1 matching 7 bases. The DNA for the CDR3 is TGTGCCAGCAGTCCCTTTCTTCTCACAGGGGCTGTTGAGACCCAGTACTTC. It translates to CASSPFLLTGAVETQYF.